These T cell receptor beta chains were read from a single sample in a study of a mutant IDH1 vaccine in newly diagnosed glioma. What these receptors recognize is not known. Assay: immunoSEQ multiplex PCR; the TCRdb copy retains only in-frame clones and omits some. The sample shows around 50,000 clones, approximately 79% of them seen only once. Sample: PBMCs, taken from a glioma patient whose treatment included an IDH1 peptide vaccine. The source of these receptors is a man aged 35 to 55 with glioma. Both conserved end residues are part of each CDR3. Each record gives: V gene, D gene, clone size, J gene, CDR3 DNA, CDR3 protein. A D gene is named only where the DNA matches it firmly. Expanded clones get a size class; other rows say once, few or many, or leave the size out.

TRBV7-8	NA	few	TRBJ1-6	TGTGCCAGCAGCATGACTAATTCACCCCTCCACTTT	CASSMTNSPLHF
TRBV5-6	NA	NA	TRBJ2-7	TGTGCCAGCAGCCGACGGGGTGAGCAGTACTTC	CASSRRGEQYF
TRBV4-2	NA	NA	TRBJ1-3	TGTGCCAGCAGCCAGGAATCTACTGGAAACACCATATATTTT	CASSQESTGNTIYF
TRBV10-3	NA	NA	TRBJ1-2	TGTGCCATCAGCCCCCAAGGAGACTATGGCTACACCTTC	CAISPQGDYGYTF
TRBV5-1	NA	NA	TRBJ2-1	TGCGCCAGCAGCTCCTTACAGGGCCGTTACAATGAGCAGTTCTTC	CASSSLQGRYNEQFF
TRBV6-1	NA	NA	TRBJ2-7	TGTGCCAGCAGTGAAGGTGAGGGAACCTACGAGCAGTACTTC	CASSEGEGTYEQYF
TRBV2	TRBD1	NA	TRBJ2-5	TGTGCCAGCAGGGACGGACAGGGGGCGCGGGAGACCCAGTACTTC	CASRDGQGARETQYF
TRBV5-1	TRBD1	NA	TRBJ2-6	TGCGCCAGCAGCGTATCCGGGACAGGGAGCTCTGGGGCCAACGTCCTGACTTTC	CASSVSGTGSSGANVLTF
TRBV2	TRBD2	NA	TRBJ2-3	TGTGCCAGCAGGAGGACTAGCGGAAGCACAGATACGCAGTATTTT	CASRRTSGSTDTQYF
TRBV19	NA	NA	TRBJ1-1	TGTGCCAGTAGTATAAGGACAGAGGATGAAGCTTTCTTT	CASSIRTEDEAFF
TRBV7-6	NA	NA	TRBJ2-5	TGTGCCAGCAGCTTAGCGCCGGGACCGCTTAAGGAAGAGACCCAGTACTTC	CASSLAPGPLKEETQYF
TRBV6-5	NA	NA	TRBJ2-3	TGTGCCAGCAGCCGTCCCCCAGATACGCAGTATTTT	CASSRPPDTQYF
TRBV10-3	TRBD2	NA	TRBJ2-3	TGTGCCATCAGTGAGCCGGCCGGACTAGCGGGATCAGATACGCAGTATTTT	CAISEPAGLAGSDTQYF
TRBV6-6	NA	NA	TRBJ2-2	TGTGCCAGCAGTTATACAGGAACCAGGACCGGGGAGCTGTTTTTT	CASSYTGTRTGELFF
TRBV5-8	NA	NA	TRBJ2-6	TGTGCCAGCAGCTTGAATCCGGGGACTCTCTCTGGGGCCAACGTCCTGACTTTC	CASSLNPGTLSGANVLTF
TRBV6-6	NA	NA	TRBJ2-7	TGTGCCAGCAGTTACTCGGCGGGGAGCTCCTACGAGCAGTACTTC	CASSYSAGSSYEQYF
TRBV5-1	NA	NA	TRBJ2-1	TGCGCCAGCAGCTTGGTTGTGGACGGTGAGCAGTTCTTC	CASSLVVDGEQFF
TRBV11-2	NA	NA	TRBJ1-1	TGTGCCAGCAGCTTAGATCAGCACACTGAAGCTTTCTTT	CASSLDQHTEAFF
TRBV19	NA	NA	TRBJ1-1	TGTGCCAGTAAAGAACAGGGAAAAAGAGCTTTCTTT	CASKEQGKRAFF
TRBV7-8	TRBD1	NA	TRBJ1-5	TGTGCCAGCAGCCGTGGGACAGGGGTTCAGCCCCAGCATTTT	CASSRGTGVQPQHF
TRBV19	TRBD1	NA	TRBJ1-2	TGTGCCAGTAGTACGAAGACAGGGGCTAACTATGGCTACACCTTC	CASSTKTGANYGYTF
TRBV16	NA	NA	TRBJ2-7	TGTGCCAGCAGCCTATTCGGCAGGGAGGAAGAGCAGTACTTC	CASSLFGREEEQYF
TRBV20-1	NA	few	TRBJ1-2	TGCAGTGCTTCTCAGGGCTATGGCTACACCTTC	CSASQGYGYTF
TRBV9	NA	NA	TRBJ2-1	TGTGCCAGCAGCGCCGGGACTCTCTTGTCCGGGGAGCAGTTCTTC	CASSAGTLLSGEQFF
TRBV19	NA	NA	TRBJ2-3	TGTGCCAGCTCTCGGCAACAGGGATGGGACACAGATACGCAGTATTTT	CASSRQQGWDTDTQYF
TRBV11-2	NA	NA	TRBJ1-1	TGTGCCAGCAGCCAGCCCGGGACCCCCAGCTCGCGAGCTTTCTTT	CASSQPGTPSSRAFF
TRBV6-1	TRBD1	NA	TRBJ1-5	TGTGCCAGCAGTGAAGTCGACAGGGGGGTGATTCAGCCCCAGCATTTT	CASSEVDRGVIQPQHF
TRBV5-6	TRBD2	NA	TRBJ2-2	TGTGCCAGCAGCTTGTGGCGGGGGGGAAACACCGGGGAGCTGTTTTTT	CASSLWRGGNTGELFF
TRBV6-5	TRBD1	NA	TRBJ1-2	TGTGCCAGCAGTTACGGGGCAGGGGGCGGTAACTATGGCTACACCTTC	CASSYGAGGGNYGYTF
TRBV5-1	NA	NA	TRBJ2-3	TGCGCCAGCGCGGAGGGGGCAGATACGCAGTATTTT	CASAEGADTQYF
TRBV4-2	NA	NA	TRBJ1-2	TGTGCCAGCAGCCACGAGGGCAGCAGCTATGGCTACACCTTC	CASSHEGSSYGYTF
TRBV4-2	NA	NA	TRBJ2-7	TGTGCCAGCAGCCCAATGACTAGCTCCTACGAGCAGTACTTC	CASSPMTSSYEQYF
TRBV27	NA	NA	TRBJ1-6	TGTGCCAGCAGTTTAGGGGGAAACAATGGTTCACCCCTCCACTTT	CASSLGGNNGSPLHF
TRBV5-1	NA	NA	TRBJ2-7	TGCGCCAGCAGCTTTGACTCACCTTCCTACGAGCAGTACTTC	CASSFDSPSYEQYF
TRBV23-1	TRBD1	NA	TRBJ1-5	TGCGCCAGCAGTCAAAACAGGGGATGGGATCAGCCCCAGCATTTT	CASSQNRGWDQPQHF
TRBV29-1	NA	NA	TRBJ2-5	TGCAGCGTTGAGGGGTTCCAAGAGACCCAGTACTTC	CSVEGFQETQYF